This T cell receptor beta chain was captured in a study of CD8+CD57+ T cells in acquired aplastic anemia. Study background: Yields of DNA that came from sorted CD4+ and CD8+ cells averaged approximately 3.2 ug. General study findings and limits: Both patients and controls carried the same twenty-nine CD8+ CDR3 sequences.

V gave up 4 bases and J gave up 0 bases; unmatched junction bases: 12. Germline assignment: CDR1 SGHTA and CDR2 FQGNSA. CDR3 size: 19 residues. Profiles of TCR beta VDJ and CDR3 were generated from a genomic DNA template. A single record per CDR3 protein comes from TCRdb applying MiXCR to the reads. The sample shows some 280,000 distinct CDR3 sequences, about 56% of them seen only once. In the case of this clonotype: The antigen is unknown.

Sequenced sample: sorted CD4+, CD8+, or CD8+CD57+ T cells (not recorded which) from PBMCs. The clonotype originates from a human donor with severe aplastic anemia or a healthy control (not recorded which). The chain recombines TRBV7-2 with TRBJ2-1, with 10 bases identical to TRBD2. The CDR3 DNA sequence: TGTGCCAGCAGCTCAATTAGGGAAAGCGGGAGGGCCTCCTACAATGAGCAGTTCTTC. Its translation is CASSSIRESGRASYNEQFF.